This T cell receptor (beta chain) was obtained from a study of CD8 T cells in ankylosing spondylitis. Notes on the study in general: Certain motif variants had earlier been reported in reactive arthritis synovial fluid and blood. Clones linked to disease were reported to show significant enrichment in matched ankylosing spondylitis synovial fluid.

The authors made TCR beta libraries by quantitative 5'-RACE with molecular barcodes. TCRdb passed the 5' RACE reads through MiXCR, listing each CDR3 protein once. The data hold about 110,000 distinct CDR3 sequences, with about 25% observed a single time. The CDR3 totals 14 residues. The V gene's germline CDR1 is DFQATT and CDR2 SNEGSKA (reference sequence). Trimming took off 2 bases at V and 3 bases at J, with 10 bases between the two ends. Remarks on this clonotype: What it binds is unknown.

Sequenced: synovial fluid, either unsorted or a sorted T cell fraction (not recorded which). The receptor was derived from a male donor with ankylosing spondylitis. This chain uses TRBV20-1 with TRBJ2-2; D possibly uses TRBD1 or TRBD2 (5 bases each). The CDR3 here is CSARPGPDTGELFF. For the CDR3, the DNA is TGCAGTGCTAGACCGGGACCCGACACCGGGGAGCTGTTTTTT.